This paragraph reports one T cell receptor beta chain. Mouse germline and gene names are used. The CDR3 end lies 4 residues beyond the end of the read and is filled in from the germline J gene. This specimen belongs to a study of CD8+ T cells in alopecia areata. The CDR3 covers 15 residues. The germline gives CDR1 NNHDY, CDR2 SYVADS. RNA was isolated and reverse transcribed to cDNA, the sequencing template. TCRdb keeps only in-frame clones here, not all; method: immunoSEQ multiplex PCR. There are roughly 120,000 clones in the sample, none observed a single time. The chain links TRBV13-3 to TRBJ2-5; 10 bases map to TRBD2. This TCR derives from a C3H/HeJ mouse with alopecia areata. The mouse strain carries the MHC haplotype H2-k. The source material was lesional skin. The CDR3 spells CASSDPTGGLDTQYF. The CDR3 bases that were read are TGTGCCAGCAGTGATCCGACTGGGGGGCTAGAC. The whole variable domain, remainder taken from reference TRBV13-3 and TRBJ2-5, is EAAVTQSPRSKVAVTGGKVTLSCHQTNNHDYMYWYRQDTGHGLRLIHYSYVADSTEKGDIPDGYKASRPSQENFSLILELASLSQTAVYFCASSDPTGGLDTQYFGPGTRLLVL.